This T cell receptor beta chain was profiled in a study of cytomegalovirus exposure and HLA in healthy donors. CDR1 and CDR2 (germline): SNHLY, FYNNEI. V dropped 4 bases and J dropped 4 bases, with 8 bases sitting between them. This CDR3 comprises 13 residues. PCR employed 60 Vbeta and 13 Jbeta primers. TCRdb keeps only in-frame clones here, not all; method: immunoSEQ multiplex PCR. The sample shows 200,000 to 250,000 clones, more than 60% of them seen only once. Among the donors, all were healthy bone marrow donors. The sample consisted of PBMCs. The clonotype originates from a woman aged 55-69 years in good health and CMV-seropositive. The V call is TRBV2, the J call TRBJ2-1; tentatively, D is TRBD1 (5 bases). CDR3 sequence: CASSATGYNEQFF. The CDR3 region has the DNA TGTGCCAGCAGTGCTACAGGTTACAATGAGCAGTTCTTC.